This T cell receptor (beta chain) appears in the sequencing data of a study of cytomegalovirus exposure and HLA in healthy donors. Findings and caveats of the study: Most CMV-associated TCR beta chains were later found to appear HLA-restricted.

PCR amplification relied on 60 Vbeta primers (plus 13 Jbeta primers). The table came from immunoSEQ multiplex PCR; TCRdb's copy has only in-frame clones and leaves some out. Found here are 85,000 to 95,000 clones, approximately 7.6% of them singletons; the top ten hold about 2.3%. A few counts support this clone. Its antigen remains unknown. Germline V lookup: CDR1 SNHLY, CDR2 FYNNEI. The CDR3 contains 14 residues. The J segment lost 5 bases and the V segment lost 6 bases, leaving 4 bases of the junction unmatched. The chain employs TRBV2 and TRBJ1-2; TRBD1 matches at 12 bases. The receptor was derived from a man in his forties or fifties in good health and CMV-seronegative. Sequenced material: PBMCs. The CDR3 reads CASSGTGGFYGYTF. The DNA for the CDR3 is TGTGCCAGCAGCGGGACAGGGGGCTTTTATGGCTACACCTTC.